The source of this T cell receptor beta chain is a study of T cell responses to AZD1222 COVID-19 vaccine. Study information: Pooling was applied to second doses at about 4 or about 12 weeks. Whole-study results and caveats: Reportedly, nearly half of unique spike TCRs recognized epitopes outside B.1.351/B.1.1.7 mutations. White British ancestry dominated among donors, who included more females, and clonal diversity was possibly underestimated. Spike-specific TCRs gained breadth and depth after people received two AZD1222 doses.

This CDR3 is 15 amino acids long. The V gene lost 2 bases and the J gene lost 12 bases, with 17 bases spanning the gap. Germline V CDR1 and CDR2: MDHEN, SYDVKM. This clone came up many times. Antigen: not known. Sequencing used immunoSEQ multiplex PCR; TCRdb keeps in-frame clones, though not all of them. Here the sample spans approximately 110,000 clones, 85% to 90% being singletons. This rearrangement joins TRBV28 to TRBJ1-6; no definite D call. This specimen was peripheral blood, taken on day 0 of AZD1222 vaccination. This TCR was sampled from an adult in good health. CDR3 DNA: TGTGCCAGCAGTTTAGGCAGGTGGCAATCGGGACCCCTCCACTTT. Protein: CASSLGRWQSGPLHF.